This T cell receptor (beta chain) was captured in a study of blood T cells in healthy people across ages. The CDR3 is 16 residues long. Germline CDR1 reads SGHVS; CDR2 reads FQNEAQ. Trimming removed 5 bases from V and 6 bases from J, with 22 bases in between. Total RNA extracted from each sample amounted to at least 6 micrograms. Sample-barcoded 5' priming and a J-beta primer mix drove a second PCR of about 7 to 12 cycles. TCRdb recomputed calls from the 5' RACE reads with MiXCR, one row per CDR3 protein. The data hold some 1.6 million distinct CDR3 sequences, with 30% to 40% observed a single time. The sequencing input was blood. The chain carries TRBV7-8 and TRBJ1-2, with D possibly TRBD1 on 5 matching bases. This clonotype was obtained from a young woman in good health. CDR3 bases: TGTGCCAGCAGCCTCTGGGGGATATTTGGAGGCGATGGCTACACCTTC. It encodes CASSLWGIFGGDGYTF.